What follows are 10 T cell receptor beta chains derived from one specimen sequenced in a study of T cell repertoires in cytomegalovirus infection. One entry per CDR3 protein, called by TCRdb with MiXCR from the reads. Of around 530,000 distinct CDR3 sequences in the sample, around 27% were seen once. Specimen: PBMCs. The source of these receptors is a human donor in good health (CMV status not recorded). Some clones in this sample may be carry-over from other donors' samples.

To note about this clonotype: A read error may be the cause here, since a much bigger clone is one base away. V gene TRBV7-1 combines with J gene TRBJ1-1; D remains ambiguous. TRBV7-1 is given ORF status, its function remaining uncertain. This CDR3 is built from 13 residues. V lost 3 bases and J 4 bases, leaving 9 bases between the germline ends. The DNA for the CDR3 is TGTGCCAGCAGCTCCCCCCCGAGCACTGAAGCTTTCTTT. Translation: CASSSPPSTEAFF.

This clonotype was counted only a few times. The gene calls are TRBV11-2 and TRBJ2-5; 12 bases agree with TRBD2. V lost 7 bases to trimming and J lost 5 bases; unmatched junction nucleotides: 5. This CDR3 has 14 amino acids. Germline-derived CDR1 and CDR2 are SGHAT and FQNNGV. CDR3 DNA sequence: TGTGCCAGCACGACTAGCGGGAGCGGTGAGACCCAGTACTTC. It yields the protein CASTTSGSGETQYF.

V and J are TRBV13 and TRBJ2-1; possible D gene TRBD1, 5 bases. The V end was cut by 9 bases, the J end by 1 base, with 13 bases between. CDR3 length equals 14 residues. The germline V gene has CDR1 PRHDT and CDR2 FYEKMQ (reference sequence). CDR3 bases: TGTGCCAGTCAGGGTGGGGCTTCCTACAATGAGCAGTTCTTC. Its protein product is CASQGGASYNEQFF.

The chain has TRBV28 and TRBJ2-7; either TRBD1 or TRBD2 may fit D (5 bases each). The V end was cut by 5 bases, the J end by 2 bases, with 19 bases between. Germline V gene lookup returns CDR1 MDHEN and CDR2 SYDVKM. The CDR3 totals 16 residues. Here the CDR3 reads CASSPGATGFTYEQYF. CDR3 DNA sequence: TGTGCCAGCAGTCCCGGGGCGACTGGTTTTACCTACGAGCAGTACTTC.

This chain links TRBV11-2 with TRBJ2-3; TRBD2 matches at 7 bases. Germline V CDR1 and CDR2: SGHAT, FQNNGV. The CDR3 extends over 15 amino acids. With 3 bases clipped from V and 0 bases from J, the junction kept 3 bases outside the gene matches. The CDR3 spells CASSFGGRSTDTQYF. The CDR3 nucleotides are TGTGCCAGCAGCTTCGGCGGGAGAAGCACAGATACGCAGTATTTT.

This clonotype was found many times. The chain recombines TRBV7-2 with TRBJ1-2; perhaps TRBD1 as D (5 bases). CDR3 length equals 15 residues. Germline CDR1 is SGHTA and CDR2 is FQGNSA. Between the trimmed V and J ends, which lost 2 bases and 13 bases, there was a span of 23 bases. Here the CDR3 DNA reads TGTGCCAGCAGCTTATCTCCCGGGGCGGTTTCAAGGGGCACCTTC. It codes for CASSLSPGAVSRGTF.

The chain recombines TRBV7-2 with TRBJ2-7; a possible D gene is TRBD1 (5 bases). Trimming shortened V by 5 bases and J by 4 bases, and 18 bases separated the two germline ends. Per germline, CDR1 SGHTA and CDR2 FQGNSA. The CDR3 sequence is 15 residues long. The CDR3 DNA reads as TGTGCCAGCAGCCTTGATGGGGCAGCAAATTACGAGCAGTACTTC. Protein product: CASSLDGAANYEQYF. Supplemented by reference TRBV7-2 and TRBJ2-7, the full variable domain reads GAGVSQSPSNKVTEKGKDVELRCDPISGHTALYWYRQSLGQGLEFLIYFQGNSAPDKSGLPSDRFSAERTGGSVSTLTIQRTQQEDSAVYLCASSLDGAANYEQYFGPGTRLTVT.

The CDR3 loop is CATSGTSGEQYF. CDR3 DNA: TGTGCCACCAGCGGAACTAGCGGCGAGCAGTACTTC. This sequence joins TRBV15 and TRBJ2-7, with 8 bases that match TRBD2. Trimming at V came to 5 bases and at J to 6 bases, leaving 3 bases not matched to a gene. Germline V gene lookup returns CDR1 LNHNV and CDR2 YYDKDF (reference sequence). This CDR3 comprises 12 residues.

This chain connects TRBV27 to TRBJ2-4; D ambiguous. V was shortened by 0 bases and J by 8 bases, with 11 bases between the two germline ends. The CDR3 has 14 amino acids. CDR1 and CDR2 from the germline V gene are MNHEY and SMNVEV (reference sequence). The CDR3 bases are TGTGCCAGCAGTTTATCTGGTAGGGCGCACATTCAGTACTTC. Protein: CASSLSGRAHIQYF.

The count of this clonotype is one. The gene calls are TRBV6-2 or TRBV6-3 and TRBJ2-1; D ambiguous. The germline V gene has CDR1 MNHEY and CDR2 SVGEGT. CDR3 length: 16 amino acids. Trimming stripped 5 bases from V and 3 bases from J, with 17 bases between. The CDR3 region has the DNA TGTGCCAGCAGTGCCGAACCCCTAGATATCTACAATGAGCAGTTCTTC. It yields the protein CASSAEPLDIYNEQFF.